Shown below are 25 T cell receptor beta chains from a single sample sequenced in a study of monozygotic twins with inflammatory bowel disease. TCRdb reprocessed the 5' RACE reads, with one entry per CDR3 protein and no DNA. Recorded here are about 440,000 distinct CDR3 sequences; the top ten clones represent about 2.2%. Sequencing was done on a sample of blood. All receptors derive from a human donor with ulcerative colitis or Crohn's disease, or a healthy co-twin of an affected twin (not recorded which).

The CDR3 spells CASSYRGNQPQHF. V and J are TRBV6-5 and TRBJ1-5. This CDR3 has 13 residues. Per the germline V gene, CDR1 is MNHEY and CDR2 is SVGAGI.

This sequence joins TRBV7-6 and TRBJ2-7; TCRdb designates TRBD2, a call that cannot be tested without DNA. The germline V gene has CDR1 SGHVS and CDR2 FNYEAQ. The CDR3 runs to 16 residues. CDR3 protein: CASSQGTSGMTYEQYF.

The chain employs TRBV7-6 and TRBJ2-1; there is no DNA to check the TCRdb D call of TRBD2. The CDR3 has 15 residues. Germline CDR1 and CDR2: SGHVS and FNYEAQ. Here the CDR3 reads CASSLVAGSPNEQFF.

The genes are TRBV5-1 and TRBJ1-3. The CDR3 totals 15 residues. CDR1 is SGHRS and CDR2 is YFSETQ in the germline V gene. This chain's CDR3 is CASSLNGGPGNTIYF.

The chain links TRBV5-1 to TRBJ2-7; TCRdb names TRBD1, which stays unverified in the absence of DNA. This CDR3 region has 15 residues. From germline, CDR1 is SGHRS and CDR2 YFSETQ. CDR3 residues: CASSYQTGGSYEQYF.

The chain carries TRBV29-1 and TRBJ2-5; TCRdb proposes TRBD1, but this gene call is untestable without DNA. CDR3 length: 13 residues. The V gene's germline CDR1 is SQVTM and CDR2 ANQGSEA. The CDR3 reads CSVEGGGRETQYF.

The CDR3 is CASSPGSGAKTQYF. This chain joins TRBV18 and TRBJ2-5. Per the germline V gene, CDR1 is KGHSH and CDR2 is LQKENI. CDR3 length: 14 residues.

This chain joins TRBV24-1 and TRBJ2-3; the TCRdb call, TRBD2, lacks DNA for checking. Germline V gene lookup returns CDR1 KGHDR and CDR2 SFDVKD. The CDR3 length is 13 residues. This CDR3 reads CATSGGGADTQYF.

CDR3 protein: CASSPEGRAIHEQFF. The J gene is TRBJ2-1, the V gene TRBV12-3 or TRBV12-4; the TRBD2 assignment by TCRdb is unverifiable without DNA. The CDR3 has 15 residues.

The V gene is TRBV20-1, the J gene TRBJ2-3; TCRdb lists TRBD1, though no DNA is available to test this call. The CDR3 loop spans 17 amino acids. CDR1 DFQATT and CDR2 SNEGSKA come from the germline V gene (reference sequence). This CDR3 reads CSARDTLTGGRADTQYF.

The chain is built from TRBV6-1 and TRBJ1-3. The CDR3 totals 18 residues. The germline gives CDR1 MNHNS, CDR2 SASEGT. CDR3 amino acids: CASSERSRQRVFGNTIYF.

The chain employs TRBV18 and TRBJ1-1. CDR3 length: 13 residues. The germline V gene encodes CDR1 KGHSH and CDR2 LQKENI. CDR3 residues: CASHRALNTEAFF.

The genes are TRBV7-8 and TRBJ2-4; the D call of TRBD2 rests on TCRdb alone, since no DNA is present to check it. Germline V gene sequence: CDR1 SGHVS, CDR2 FQNEAQ. The CDR3 extends over 15 amino acids. The CDR3 here is CASSLGATSLNIQYF.

The rearrangement links TRBV5-1 to TRBJ1-1. The CDR3 has 13 residues. Germline V gene lookup returns CDR1 SGHRS and CDR2 YFSETQ. CDR3: CASSLEAGVEAFF.

The rearrangement links TRBV20-1 to TRBJ2-1. Germline values: CDR1 DFQATT, CDR2 SNEGSKA (reference sequence). The CDR3 covers 17 residues. The CDR3 is CSARDPSGGSSYNEQFF.

The chain uses TRBV7-9 and TRBJ1-2; TCRdb gives TRBD1 as the D gene, but with no DNA this cannot be confirmed. This CDR3 is 17 amino acids long. Germline CDR1 reads SEHNR; CDR2 reads FQNEAQ (reference sequence). CDR3 region: CASSPHLMDRGKNGYTF. Variable domain in full (rest from reference TRBV7-9 and TRBJ1-2): DTGVSQNPRHKITKRGQNVTFRCDPISEHNRLYWYRQTLGQGPEFLTYFQNEAQLEKSRLLSDRFSAERPKGSFSTLEIQRTEQGDSAMYLCASSPHLMDRGKNGYTFGSGTRLTVV.

The CDR3 region is CASSLQPNTGELFF. V usage is TRBV5-1 and J usage is TRBJ2-2. The germline gives CDR1 SGHRS, CDR2 YFSETQ. The CDR3 spans 14 residues.

The chain uses TRBV7-2 and TRBJ2-3; there is no DNA to check the TCRdb D call of TRBD2. Germline CDR1 SGHTA, CDR2 FQGNSA. This CDR3 contains 15 residues. CDR3 amino acids: CASRTSSGRADTQYF. The variable domain in full, with the rest retrieved from reference TRBV7-2 and TRBJ2-3, is GAGVSQSPSNKVTEKGKDVELRCDPISGHTALYWYRQSLGQGLEFLIYFQGNSAPDKSGLPSDRFSAERTGGSVSTLTIQRTQQEDSAVYLCASRTSSGRADTQYFGPGTRLTVL.

The V call is TRBV18, the J call TRBJ2-7; TCRdb indicates TRBD1, and absent DNA this call remains unverified. Germline CDR1 reads KGHSH; CDR2 reads LQKENI. The CDR3 is 14 residues long. The CDR3 here is CASSSPGGGYEQYF.

The V call is TRBV5-6, the J call TRBJ1-5; TCRdb outputs TRBD1, but without DNA this stays unchecked. In germline, CDR1 is SGHDT, CDR2 YYEEEE. The CDR3 contains 13 residues. This chain's CDR3 is CASSHEGGQPQHF.

The rearrangement joins TRBV14 to TRBJ2-5; there is no DNA to check the TCRdb D call of TRBD1. The CDR3 covers 14 residues. Per germline, CDR1 SGHDN and CDR2 FVKESK. Here the CDR3 reads CASSSGGSEETQYF.

The chain joins TRBV20-1 to TRBJ1-5; TCRdb's D call, TRBD1, is unchecked because there is no DNA. CDR1 is DFQATT and CDR2 is SNEGSKA in the germline V gene (reference sequence). This CDR3 contains 15 residues. CDR3 residues: CSARPMGGGNQPQHF.

The V gene is TRBV3-1, the J gene TRBJ2-7; TCRdb gives TRBD2 as the D gene, but with no DNA this cannot be confirmed. Germline assignment: CDR1 LGHDT and CDR2 YNNKEL (reference sequence). The CDR3 is 15 residues long. Here the CDR3 reads CASSRRETNTYEQYF.

This rearrangement joins TRBV12-3 or TRBV12-4 to TRBJ2-7; TCRdb lists TRBD1, though no DNA is available to test this call. CDR3 size: 12 residues. The chain's CDR3 is CASTTGGHEQYF.

V is TRBV28 and J is TRBJ2-4; TCRdb selects TRBD2, and the lack of DNA leaves this call unchecked. The CDR3 covers 18 residues. CDR1 and CDR2 (germline): MDHEN, SYDVKM. This chain's CDR3 is CASSPGTSGRGGKNMQYF.